The 18 T cell receptor beta chains below come from one sample, sequenced in a study of CD8+ T cells in alopecia areata. Extracted from the samples, RNA was reverse transcribed into cDNA to serve as the sequencing template. Sequenced by immunoSEQ multiplex PCR; TCRdb stores in-frame clones only, minus some. The repertoire holds fewer than 150,000 clones, roughly two thirds seen once, with around 2.8% in the top ten. The sample consisted of CD4+ T cells sorted from blood. The receptors were gathered from a human donor in good health.

The V call is TRBV6-6, the J call TRBJ2-3, with a possible D match to TRBD1 (7 bases). CDR3 length: 14 residues. CDR1 and CDR2 from the germline V gene are MNHNY and SVGAGI (reference sequence). The ends were cut back, 5 bases at V and 6 bases at J, with 15 bases in the middle. CDR3 residues: CASSPQGGKDTQYF. Written as DNA, the CDR3 is TGTGCCAGCAGTCCGCAGGGGGGTAAGGATACGCAGTATTTT.

J is TRBJ2-1 and V is TRBV30; 11 bases line up with TRBD2. Germline lookup yields CDR1 GTSNPN and CDR2 SVGIG (reference sequence). With V trimmed by 3 bases and J by 4 bases, 5 bases remained unmatched. The CDR3 spans 15 residues. The DNA of the CDR3 is TGTGCCTGGAGGGAACTAGCGGGGGTTTACAATGAGCAGTTCTTC. Its protein product is CAWRELAGVYNEQFF.

The rearrangement links TRBV29-1 to TRBJ1-1; D might be TRBD1 (5 bases). The length of the CDR3 is 15 residues. V gave up 8 bases and J gave up 0 bases, with 19 bases separating them. CDR1 SQVTM and CDR2 ANQGSEA come from the germline V gene. The CDR3 bases are TGCAGCTTCCTAGGGGATGATCTCGTGAACACTGAAGCTTTCTTT. Its translation: CSFLGDDLVNTEAFF.

A few counts support this clone. This chain connects TRBV2 to TRBJ1-3; no clear D. Germline V CDR1 and CDR2: SNHLY, FYNNEI. This CDR3 has 13 residues. Deletions cut 0 bases from V and 2 bases from J, with 2 bases between. The CDR3 is CASSEAPGNTIYF. The CDR3 DNA is TGTGCCAGCAGTGAAGCTCCTGGAAACACCATATATTTT.

This clone was seen once. The chain combines TRBV15 with TRBJ2-7; TRBD1 is a possible D gene (5 bases). Trimming removed 5 bases at V and 5 bases at J, with 16 bases between. Germline lookup yields CDR1 LNHNV and CDR2 YYDKDF (reference sequence). The CDR3 consists of 14 residues. The CDR3 protein is CATSRSQGSNEQYF. The CDR3 DNA follows: TGTGCCACCAGCCGATCCCAGGGTTCCAACGAGCAGTACTTC.

The chain couples TRBV6-1 to TRBJ2-4, with TRBD1 matching over 7 bases. Germline CDR1 reads MNHNS; CDR2 reads SASEGT. With V trimmed by 4 bases and J by 5 bases, 2 bases remained unmatched. The length of the CDR3 is 13 residues. The CDR3 loop reads CASSVGTENIQYF. In DNA form, the CDR3 reads TGTGCCAGCAGTGTAGGGACAGAAAACATTCAGTACTTC.

The chain is built from TRBV6-5 and TRBJ2-2, with D perhaps given as TRBD1 or TRBD2 (5 bases each). With 6 bases removed from V and 7 bases from J, the gap between germline ends came to 12 bases. The CDR3 is made up of 13 amino acids. Germline V gene sequence: CDR1 MNHEY, CDR2 SVGAGI. The CDR3 DNA sequence: TGTGCCAGCAGCTCCCGGGGCGGCGGGGAGCTGTTTTTT. As protein: CASSSRGGGELFF.

This clone has more than one count but fewer than ten. The chain joins TRBV29-1 to TRBJ1-2, with D unclear. The CDR3 runs 11 residues. Germline V lookup: CDR1 SQVTM, CDR2 ANQGSEA. V was shortened by 6 bases and J by 8 bases, with 13 bases between the two germline ends. CDR3: CSVWADRGYTF. The DNA of the CDR3 is TGCAGCGTGTGGGCGGACCGGGGCTACACCTTC.

This sequence joins TRBV5-6 and TRBJ2-1, with 9 bases aligning to TRBD2. This CDR3 is built from 15 residues. Germline CDR1 is SGHDT and CDR2 is YYEEEE. Trimming cost V 3 bases and J 5 bases; bases outside gene matches: 6. The CDR3 sequence: CASSSLAGPHNEQFF. DNA of the CDR3: TGTGCCAGCAGCTCCCTAGCGGGGCCCCACAATGAGCAGTTCTTC. Looking up the rest from reference TRBV5-6 and TRBJ2-1 gives the full variable domain: DAGVTQSPTHLIKTRGQQVTLRCSPKSGHDTVSWYQQALGQGPQFIFQYYEEEERQRGNFPDRFSGHQFPNYSSELNVNALLLGDSALYLCASSSLAGPHNEQFFGPGTRLTVL.

The CDR3 bases are TGTGCCTGGAGGGACACCGGGGAGCTGTTTTTT. The encoded protein is CAWRDTGELFF. The genes are TRBV30 and TRBJ2-2; D unresolved. CDR1 is GTSNPN, CDR2 SVGIG, per germline (reference sequence). Trimming pared 3 bases from V and 3 bases from J, leaving 2 bases between. This CDR3 has 11 amino acids.

CDR3 in DNA: TGCAGCGCCCCCAAGACAGGGATGAACACTGAAGCTTTCTTT. Translating gives CSAPKTGMNTEAFF. The chain has TRBV29-1 and TRBJ1-1; TRBD1 agrees at 7 bases. This CDR3 contains 14 residues. Germline V gene data show CDR1 as SQVTM and CDR2 as ANQGSEA. The V and J ends lost 7 bases and 0 bases, in that order; junction bases with no gene match: 8.

This rearrangement joins TRBV18 to TRBJ2-5, with D unresolved. V was clipped by 1 base and J by 5 bases, with 11 bases between them. CDR3 length: 14 amino acids. Looked up from germline, CDR1 is KGHSH and CDR2 is LQKENI. This chain's CDR3 is CASSPQATWETQYF. CDR3 DNA: TGTGCCAGCTCACCACAGGCTACATGGGAGACCCAGTACTTC.

V is TRBV5-1 and J is TRBJ2-7; no definite D call. The CDR3 has 12 residues. V lost 4 bases and J 6 bases, leaving 11 bases between the germline ends. Germline lookup yields CDR1 SGHRS and CDR2 YFSETQ. The CDR3 DNA reads TGCGCCAGCAGCCCGGGCACCGGCGAGCAGTACTTC. This sequence encodes CASSPGTGEQYF.

This chain links TRBV30 with TRBJ2-3; D not certain. The CDR3 runs to 13 residues. The V gene lost 0 bases and the J gene lost 2 bases, with 6 bases spanning the gap. Germline-derived CDR1 and CDR2 are GTSNPN and SVGIG (reference sequence). DNA for the CDR3: TGTGCCTGGAGTGTAGACTTCACAGATACGCAGTATTTT. Encoded protein: CAWSVDFTDTQYF.

This clone came up a few times. J is TRBJ2-5 and V is TRBV6-5, with D unresolved. Germline CDR1 reads MNHEY; CDR2 reads SVGAGI. The CDR3 loop spans 14 amino acids. Between the trimmed V and J ends, which lost 2 bases and 5 bases, there was a span of 12 bases. The CDR3 loop is CASSYQDGRETQYF. The CDR3 DNA is TGTGCCAGCAGTTACCAGGACGGGCGGGAGACCCAGTACTTC.

This chain joins TRBV6-5 and TRBJ2-3, with TRBD1 matching over 9 bases. Germline V gives CDR1 MNHEY, CDR2 SVGAGI. This CDR3 has 15 amino acids. V trimming: 5 bases; J trimming: 3 bases; junction bases outside the gene matches: 6. CDR3 sequence: CASSALGQGTDTQYF. The CDR3 nucleotides read TGTGCCAGCAGTGCCCTCGGACAGGGGACAGATACGCAGTATTTT.

This clone was picked up one time. The CDR3 nucleotides read TGCAGCGTTGAGGAGGGTAATGAGCAGTTCTTC. Translating gives CSVEEGNEQFF. This rearrangement joins TRBV29-1 to TRBJ2-1; D is perhaps TRBD2 (6 bases). This CDR3 contains 11 residues. Trimming stripped 3 bases from V and 7 bases from J, with 7 bases between. Germline V gene sequence: CDR1 SQVTM, CDR2 ANQGSEA.

This clone was counted a few times. The chain links TRBV30 to TRBJ2-1; D may correspond to TRBD1 or TRBD2 (5 bases each). Germline V gene lookup returns CDR1 GTSNPN and CDR2 SVGIG (reference sequence). The CDR3 runs to 12 residues. Trimming left V 0 bases short and J 7 bases short, with 7 bases between. In DNA form, the CDR3 reads TGTGCCTGGAGTGTTTGGGGGAATGAGCAGTTCTTC. It specifies CAWSVWGNEQFF.